This entry concerns a single T cell receptor beta chain. Its specificity is not known. The donors were members of the validation cohort, which comprised around 110 subjects and was separate from the first cohort of 666 subjects. This specimen belongs to a study of cytomegalovirus exposure and HLA in healthy donors. In the study overall: The same platform was used for the 110 or so validation repertoires as for the 600 to 700 first-cohort repertoires, as reported in a later analysis.

Sequencing was performed with immunoSEQ multiplex PCR; in TCRdb, only in-frame clones are kept and a portion is missing. Found here are 150,000 to 200,000 clones, roughly 89% of them singletons; the top ten hold roughly 1.5%. General study findings and limits: Subsequent analysis of the approximately 110 validation repertoires found a tendency for first-cohort TCR clusters to co-occur. It was approximately 150 TCR beta chains that were listed as cytomegalovirus-associated.

The V end was cut by 0 bases, the J end by 1 base, with 12 bases between. The germline CDR1 and CDR2 sequences are SEHNR and FQNEAQ (reference sequence). The CDR3 extends over 16 amino acids. This TCR was sampled from a woman aged 25 to 39 in good health and CMV-seronegative. The gene calls are TRBV7-9 and TRBJ2-5, with TRBD1 as a possible D gene (5 bases). Material: PBMCs. DNA for the CDR3: TGTGCCAGCAGCTTAGCGGGGCCAGCCTCCCAAGAGACCCAGTACTTC. This translates into CASSLAGPASQETQYF.